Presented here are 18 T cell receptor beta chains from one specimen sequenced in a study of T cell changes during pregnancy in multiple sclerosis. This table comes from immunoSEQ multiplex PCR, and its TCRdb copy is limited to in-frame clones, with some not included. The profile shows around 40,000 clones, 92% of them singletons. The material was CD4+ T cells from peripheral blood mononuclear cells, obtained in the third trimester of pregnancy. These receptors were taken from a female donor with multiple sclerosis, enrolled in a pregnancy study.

The CDR3 here is CASSYPTGDVTDTQYF. DNA of the CDR3: TGTGCCAGCAGTTACCCTACAGGAGATGTCACAGATACGCAGTATTTT. V is TRBV6-6 and J is TRBJ2-3, with D perhaps TRBD1 (5 bases). The CDR3 is made up of 16 amino acids. The V gene lost 2 bases and the J gene lost 2 bases, with 14 bases spanning the gap. Germline V gene data show CDR1 as MNHNY and CDR2 as SVGAGI (reference sequence).

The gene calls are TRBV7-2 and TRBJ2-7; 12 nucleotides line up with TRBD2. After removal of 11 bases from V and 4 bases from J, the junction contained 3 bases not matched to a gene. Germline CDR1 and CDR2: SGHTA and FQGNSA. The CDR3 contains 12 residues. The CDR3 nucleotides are TGTGCCTCTAGCGGGAGGGGTTACGAGCAGTACTTC. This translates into CASSGRGYEQYF.

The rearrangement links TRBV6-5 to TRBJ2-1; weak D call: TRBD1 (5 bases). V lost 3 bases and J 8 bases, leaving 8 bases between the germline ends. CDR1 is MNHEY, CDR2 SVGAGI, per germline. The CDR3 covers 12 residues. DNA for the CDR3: TGTGCCAGCAGTTATAGGGGCGATGAGCAGTTCTTC. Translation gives CASSYRGDEQFF.

CDR3 DNA: TGTGCCAGCAGTTACACAACCGGGACTAGCGGTAATGAGCAGTTCTTC. Residues: CASSYTTGTSGNEQFF. The chain recombines TRBV6-5 with TRBJ2-1, with 11 bases fitting TRBD2. Per the germline V gene, CDR1 is MNHEY and CDR2 is SVGAGI. The CDR3 consists of 16 residues. Unmatched junction bases numbered 7, after V lost 2 bases and J lost 7 bases.

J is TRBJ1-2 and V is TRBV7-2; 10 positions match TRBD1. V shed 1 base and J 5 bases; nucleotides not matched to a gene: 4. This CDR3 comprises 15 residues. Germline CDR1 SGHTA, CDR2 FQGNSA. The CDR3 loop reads CASSLGDRGGYGYTF. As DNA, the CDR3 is TGTGCCAGCAGCTTAGGGGACAGGGGAGGATATGGCTACACCTTC.

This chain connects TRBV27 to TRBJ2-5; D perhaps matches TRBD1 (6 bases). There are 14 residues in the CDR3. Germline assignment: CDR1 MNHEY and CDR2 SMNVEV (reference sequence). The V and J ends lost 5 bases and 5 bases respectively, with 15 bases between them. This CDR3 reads CASSRPGVGETQYF. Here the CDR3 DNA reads TGTGCCAGCAGTCGACCAGGGGTGGGGGAGACCCAGTACTTC.

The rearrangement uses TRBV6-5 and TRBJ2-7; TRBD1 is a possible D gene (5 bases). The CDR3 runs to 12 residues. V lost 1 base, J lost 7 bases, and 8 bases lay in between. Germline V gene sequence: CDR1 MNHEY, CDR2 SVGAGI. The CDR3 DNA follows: TGTGCCAGCAGTTACTTTTCAGGGGAGCAGTACTTC. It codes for CASSYFSGEQYF.

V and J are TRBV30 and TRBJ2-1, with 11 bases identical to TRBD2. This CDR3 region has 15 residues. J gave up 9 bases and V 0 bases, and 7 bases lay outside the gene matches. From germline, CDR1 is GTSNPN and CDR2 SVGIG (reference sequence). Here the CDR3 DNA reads TGTGCCTGGAGTGTTTCTAGCGGGAGGTCGGCTGAGCAGTTCTTC. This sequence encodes CAWSVSSGRSAEQFF.

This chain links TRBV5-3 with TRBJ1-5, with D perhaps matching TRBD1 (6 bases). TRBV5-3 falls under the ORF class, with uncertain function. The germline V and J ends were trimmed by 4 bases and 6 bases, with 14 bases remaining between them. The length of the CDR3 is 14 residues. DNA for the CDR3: TGTGCCAGAAGCCATAGGGGGGGCCGTCAGCCCCAGCATTTT. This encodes CARSHRGGRQPQHF.

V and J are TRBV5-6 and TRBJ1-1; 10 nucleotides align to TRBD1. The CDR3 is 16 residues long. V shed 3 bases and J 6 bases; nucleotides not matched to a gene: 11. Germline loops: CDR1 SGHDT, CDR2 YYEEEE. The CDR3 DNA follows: TGTGCCAGCAGCTCTACAGGGACAGGGGCCCGATCTGAAGCTTTCTTT. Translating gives CASSSTGTGARSEAFF.

The CDR3 protein is CASTPGLAGSSYNEQFF. The CDR3 DNA reads as TGTGCCAGCACTCCGGGACTAGCGGGTAGCTCCTACAATGAGCAGTTCTTC. The chain joins TRBV5-4 to TRBJ2-1; 12 bases line up with TRBD2. The CDR3 length is 17 residues. Per germline, CDR1 SGHNT and CDR2 YYREEE (reference sequence). The J segment lost 0 bases and the V segment lost 6 bases, leaving 7 bases of the junction unmatched.

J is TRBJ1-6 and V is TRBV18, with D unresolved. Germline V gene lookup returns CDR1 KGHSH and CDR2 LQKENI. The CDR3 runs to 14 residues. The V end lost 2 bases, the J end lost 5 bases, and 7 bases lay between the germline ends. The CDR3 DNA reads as TGTGCCAGCTCACCATTTTCGGATAATTCACCCCTCCACTTT. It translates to CASSPFSDNSPLHF. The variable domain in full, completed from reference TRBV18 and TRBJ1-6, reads NAGVMQNPRHLVRRRGQEARLRCSPMKGHSHVYWYRQLPEEGLKFMVYLQKENIIDESGMPKERFSAEFPKEGPSILRIQQVVRGDSAAYFCASSPFSDNSPLHFGNGTRLTVT.

DNA of the CDR3: TGTGCCAGCAGGAGGGAGGATACGCAGTATTTT. Its protein product is CASRREDTQYF. The chain has TRBV5-4 and TRBJ2-3; the D gene is possibly TRBD2 (5 bases). The V gene's germline CDR1 is SGHNT and CDR2 YYREEE (reference sequence). This CDR3 contains 11 residues. Trimming shortened V by 5 bases and J by 6 bases, and 7 bases separated the two germline ends.

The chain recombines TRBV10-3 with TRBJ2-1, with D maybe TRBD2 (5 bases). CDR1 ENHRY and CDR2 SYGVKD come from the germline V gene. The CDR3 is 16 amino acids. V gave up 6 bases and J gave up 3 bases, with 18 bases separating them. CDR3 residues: CAIRSSSQINYNEQFF. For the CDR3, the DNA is TGTGCCATCAGGTCTAGCAGCCAGATAAACTACAATGAGCAGTTCTTC.

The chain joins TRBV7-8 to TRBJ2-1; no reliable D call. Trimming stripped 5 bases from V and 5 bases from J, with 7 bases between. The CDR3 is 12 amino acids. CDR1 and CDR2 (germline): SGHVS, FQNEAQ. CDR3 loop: CASSGTDNEQFF. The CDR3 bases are TGTGCCAGCAGCGGAACAGACAATGAGCAGTTCTTC.

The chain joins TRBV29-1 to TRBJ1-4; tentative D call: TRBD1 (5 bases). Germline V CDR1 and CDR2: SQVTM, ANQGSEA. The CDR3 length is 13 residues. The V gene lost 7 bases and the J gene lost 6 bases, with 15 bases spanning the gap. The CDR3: CSAWRGFDEKLFF. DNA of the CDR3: TGCAGCGCCTGGCGGGGGTTTGATGAAAAACTGTTTTTT.

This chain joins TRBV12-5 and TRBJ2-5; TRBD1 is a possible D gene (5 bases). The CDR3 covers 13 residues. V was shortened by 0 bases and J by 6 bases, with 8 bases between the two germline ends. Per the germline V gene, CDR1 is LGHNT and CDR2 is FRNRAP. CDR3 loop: CASGLVGAKTQYF. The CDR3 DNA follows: TGTGCTAGTGGTTTGGTAGGGGCAAAGACCCAGTACTTC. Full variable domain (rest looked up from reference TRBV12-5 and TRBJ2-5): DARVTQTPRHKVTEMGQEVTMRCQPILGHNTVFWYRQTMMQGLELLAYFRNRAPLDDSGMPKDRFSAEMPDATLATLKIQPSEPRDSAVYFCASGLVGAKTQYFGPGTRLLVL.

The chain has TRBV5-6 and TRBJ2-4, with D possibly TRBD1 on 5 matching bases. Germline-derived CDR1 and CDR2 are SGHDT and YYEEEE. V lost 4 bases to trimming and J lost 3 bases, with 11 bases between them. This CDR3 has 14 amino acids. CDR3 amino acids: CASSIQGYKNIQYF. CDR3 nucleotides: TGTGCCAGCAGCATTCAGGGATACAAAAACATTCAGTACTTC.